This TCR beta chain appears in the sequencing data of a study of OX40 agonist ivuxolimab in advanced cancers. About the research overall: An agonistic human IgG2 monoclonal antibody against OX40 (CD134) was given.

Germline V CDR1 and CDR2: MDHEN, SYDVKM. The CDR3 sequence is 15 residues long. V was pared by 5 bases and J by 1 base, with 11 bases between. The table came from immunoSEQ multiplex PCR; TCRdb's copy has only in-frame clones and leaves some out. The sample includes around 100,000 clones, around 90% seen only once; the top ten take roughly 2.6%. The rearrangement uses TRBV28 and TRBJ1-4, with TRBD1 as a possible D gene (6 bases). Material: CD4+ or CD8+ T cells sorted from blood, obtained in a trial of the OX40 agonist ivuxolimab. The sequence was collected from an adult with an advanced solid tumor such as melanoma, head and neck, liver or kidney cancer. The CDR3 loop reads CASSPQGITNEKLFF. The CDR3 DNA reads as TGTGCCAGCAGTCCCCAGGGGATAACTAATGAAAAACTGTTTTTT.